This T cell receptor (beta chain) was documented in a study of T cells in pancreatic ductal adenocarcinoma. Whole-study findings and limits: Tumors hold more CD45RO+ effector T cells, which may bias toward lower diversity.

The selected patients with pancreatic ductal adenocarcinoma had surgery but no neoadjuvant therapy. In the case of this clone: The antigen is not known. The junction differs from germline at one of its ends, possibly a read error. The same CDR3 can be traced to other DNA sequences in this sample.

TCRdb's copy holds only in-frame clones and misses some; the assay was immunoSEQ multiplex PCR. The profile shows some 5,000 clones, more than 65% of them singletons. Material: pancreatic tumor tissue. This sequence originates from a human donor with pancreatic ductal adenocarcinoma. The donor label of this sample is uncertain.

This CDR3 is CASSSGARDRSGANVLTF. The CDR3 region has the DNA TGTGCCAGCAGTTCAGGTGCCCGGGACCGCTCTGGGGCCAACGTCTTGACTTTC. V gene TRBV28 combines with J gene TRBJ2-6; D possibly uses TRBD1 or TRBD2 (5 bases each). The CDR3 length is 18 residues. CDR1 and CDR2 from the germline V gene are MDHEN and SYDVKM.